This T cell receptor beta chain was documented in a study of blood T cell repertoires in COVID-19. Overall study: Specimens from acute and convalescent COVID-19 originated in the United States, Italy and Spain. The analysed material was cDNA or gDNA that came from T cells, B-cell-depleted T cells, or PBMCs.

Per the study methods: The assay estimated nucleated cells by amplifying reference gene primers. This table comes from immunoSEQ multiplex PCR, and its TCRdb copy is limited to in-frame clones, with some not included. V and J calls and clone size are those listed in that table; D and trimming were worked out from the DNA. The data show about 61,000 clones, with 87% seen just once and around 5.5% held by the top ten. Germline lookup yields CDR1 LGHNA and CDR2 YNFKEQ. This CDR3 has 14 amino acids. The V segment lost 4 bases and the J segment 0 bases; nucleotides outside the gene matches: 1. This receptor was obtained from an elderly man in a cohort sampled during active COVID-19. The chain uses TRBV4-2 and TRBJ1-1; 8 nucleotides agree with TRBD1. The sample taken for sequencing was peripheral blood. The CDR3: CASSPGQVNTEAFF. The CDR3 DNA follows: TGTGCCAGCAGCCCGGGACAGGTGAACACTGAAGCTTTCTTT.